These 23 T cell receptor beta chains were sequenced from one sample in a study of cytomegalovirus exposure and HLA in healthy donors. TCRdb's copy holds only in-frame clones and misses some; the assay was immunoSEQ multiplex PCR. In the table there are about 160,000 clones, 86% of which are singletons. Sequenced material: PBMCs. These receptors originate from a woman in her thirties in good health and CMV-seronegative.

This clone was picked up one time. CDR3 nucleotides: TGTGCCAGCAGCGATCGGGCGACCCGCTACGAGCAGTACTTC. Translation gives CASSDRATRYEQYF. The rearrangement links TRBV5-4 to TRBJ2-7, with unresolved D. The length of the CDR3 is 14 residues. Germline CDR1 SGHNT, CDR2 YYREEE (reference sequence). V gave up 4 bases and J gave up 3 bases, with 14 bases separating them.

V and J are TRBV12-5 and TRBJ2-1; D might be TRBD1 (6 bases). Trimming removed 6 bases at V and 2 bases at J, with 11 bases between. The germline V gene has CDR1 LGHNT and CDR2 FRNRAP. The CDR3 runs to 14 residues. DNA of the CDR3: TGTGCTAGTGGACTACAGGGTCCCTACAATGAGCAGTTCTTC. Translation: CASGLQGPYNEQFF.

This sequence joins TRBV9 and TRBJ2-5; 7 nucleotides agree with TRBD1. Germline V CDR1 and CDR2: SGDLS, YYNGEE. With V trimmed by 0 bases and J by 2 bases, 1 base remained unmatched. CDR3 size: 14 residues. CDR3 bases: TGTGCCAGCAGCGTAGGACAGGGACAAGAGACCCAGTACTTC. Its protein is CASSVGQGQETQYF.

The chain joins TRBV29-1 to TRBJ2-3; perhaps TRBD2 as D (6 bases). There are 13 residues in the CDR3. Germline CDR1 and CDR2: SQVTM and ANQGSEA. The V gene lost 5 bases and the J gene lost 1 base, with 10 bases spanning the gap. CDR3 sequence: CSVSASGTDTQYF. The CDR3 DNA reads TGCAGCGTTTCTGCTAGCGGCACAGATACGCAGTATTTT.

The rearrangement links TRBV5-1 to TRBJ2-3; 9 bases line up with TRBD1. The germline CDR1 and CDR2 sequences are SGHRS and YFSETQ. This CDR3 is 16 amino acids long. The V and J ends lost 1 base and 2 bases, in that order; junction bases with no gene match: 5. DNA of the CDR3: TGCGCCAGCAGCTTGACAGGGGGCGCCCTCACAGATACGCAGTATTTT. Its translation is CASSLTGGALTDTQYF.

V usage is TRBV2 and J usage is TRBJ1-1; 7 nucleotides line up with TRBD1. The ends lost 5 bases at V and 9 bases at J; junction bases unmatched: 9. The CDR3 totals 13 residues. Germline CDR1 is SNHLY and CDR2 is FYNNEI. CDR3: CASSQTGTVKAFF. DNA for the CDR3: TGTGCCAGCAGTCAAACCGGGACAGTTAAAGCTTTCTTT.

The chain joins TRBV4-3 to TRBJ1-6; TRBD1 matches 9 bases. Trimming cost V 3 bases and J 8 bases; bases outside gene matches: 5. CDR3 length: 15 residues. The germline V gene has CDR1 LGHNA and CDR2 YSLEER. The CDR3 coding sequence is TGCGCCAGCAGCCACGGACAGGGGTTGGATTCACCCCTCCACTTT. This gives the protein CASSHGQGLDSPLHF.

The chain links TRBV5-4 to TRBJ1-1; 7 nucleotides agree with TRBD1. The CDR3 runs 18 residues. Trimming removed 4 bases from V and 3 bases from J; junction bases left unmatched: 18. Germline CDR1 is SGHNT and CDR2 is YYREEE (reference sequence). The DNA of the CDR3 is TGTGCCAGCAGCGGGGGCTCGACAGGGAGTTTACCCTACACTGAAGCTTTCTTT. Amino acids: CASSGGSTGSLPYTEAFF.

The chain combines TRBV6-5 with TRBJ2-1; D is undetermined. With 6 bases removed from V and 9 bases from J, the gap between germline ends came to 9 bases. Germline V lookup: CDR1 MNHEY, CDR2 SVGAGI. This CDR3 comprises 11 residues. CDR3 in DNA: TGTGCCAGCAGGAGAGCAGGTGAGCAGTTCTTC. This encodes CASRRAGEQFF.

This clone was detected only once. The chain employs TRBV27 and TRBJ2-3; 9 bases are a match to TRBD2. The germline V gene has CDR1 MNHEY and CDR2 SMNVEV (reference sequence). Trimming at V came to 6 bases and at J to 6 bases, leaving 10 bases not matched to a gene. This CDR3 is 15 amino acids long. The CDR3 region is CASRRELAGWDTQYF. CDR3 bases: TGTGCCAGCAGGCGTGAGCTAGCGGGATGGGATACGCAGTATTTT.

At least ten counts were recorded for this clone. V and J are TRBV5-1 and TRBJ2-1; TRBD2 aligns across 9 bases. This CDR3 has 13 residues. Per the germline V gene, CDR1 is SGHRS and CDR2 is YFSETQ. With V trimmed by 4 bases and J by 8 bases, 4 bases remained unmatched. Written as DNA, the CDR3 is TGCGCCAGCAGCCGGCTAGCGGGATATGAGCAGTTCTTC. This encodes CASSRLAGYEQFF.

This clone was counted a few times. J is TRBJ2-3 and V is TRBV7-9, with 12 bases lining up with TRBD2. Germline assignment: CDR1 SEHNR and CDR2 FQNEAQ (reference sequence). The V segment lost 5 bases and the J segment 6 bases; nucleotides outside the gene matches: 6. CDR3 length: 15 residues. The CDR3 DNA reads as TGTGCCAGCAGCCGTCCTAGCGGGGGGGCGGATACGCAGTATTTT. This translates into CASSRPSGGADTQYF.

This rearrangement joins TRBV7-3 to TRBJ2-7; D is unclear. Germline V gene sequence: CDR1 SGHTA, CDR2 FQGTGA. This CDR3 is built from 13 residues. Trimming removed 2 bases at V and 6 bases at J, with 11 bases between. The CDR3 sequence: CASSLYAVGEQYF. DNA for the CDR3: TGTGCCAGCAGCTTATACGCTGTGGGCGAGCAGTACTTC.

The chain recombines TRBV27 with TRBJ1-5, with no clear D. This CDR3 region has 13 residues. V lost 9 bases, J lost 2 bases, and 11 bases lay in between. CDR1 is MNHEY, CDR2 SMNVEV, per germline (reference sequence). CDR3 sequence (DNA): TGTGCCAGATCGGAAGAGGGCAATCAGCCCCAGCATTTT. Its translation is CARSEEGNQPQHF.

This clone was seen a single time. The chain combines TRBV7-2 with TRBJ2-7; either TRBD1 or TRBD2 may fit D (5 bases each). The CDR3 loop spans 15 amino acids. V was shortened by 1 base and J by 0 bases, with 10 bases between the two germline ends. CDR1 and CDR2 from the germline V gene are SGHTA and FQGNSA. Here the CDR3 DNA reads TGTGCCAGCAGCTTAGGAGGGGTCAGCTCCTACGAGCAGTACTTC. Translated: CASSLGGVSSYEQYF.

The CDR3 sequence is CASSEPGTGVDGYTF. In DNA, the CDR3 is TGTGCCAGCAGTGAACCCGGGACAGGGGTGGATGGCTACACCTTC. The chain has TRBV25-1 and TRBJ1-2; TRBD1 agrees at 10 bases. The CDR3 totals 15 residues. After removal of 2 bases from V and 6 bases from J, the junction contained 6 bases not matched to a gene. The germline CDR1 and CDR2 sequences are MGHDK and SYGVNS.

This clone was observed a single time. The gene calls are TRBV5-1 and TRBJ2-3; 13 nucleotides match TRBD2. Trimming cost V 0 bases and J 1 base; bases outside gene matches: 2. The CDR3 runs to 17 residues. Looked up from germline, CDR1 is SGHRS and CDR2 is YFSETQ. The CDR3 DNA reads TGCGCCAGCAGCTTGGAAGGGACTAGCGGGGGCACAGATACGCAGTATTTT. Amino acid sequence: CASSLEGTSGGTDTQYF. Full variable domain (rest looked up from reference TRBV5-1 and TRBJ2-3): KAGVTQTPRYLIKTRGQQVTLSCSPISGHRSVSWYQQTPGQGLQFLFEYFSETQRNKGNFPGRFSGRQFSNSRSEMNVSTLELGDSALYLCASSLEGTSGGTDTQYFGPGTRLTVL.

This clone has more than one count but fewer than ten. The chain carries TRBV25-1 and TRBJ1-2; D is perhaps TRBD1 (6 bases). Germline V gene sequence: CDR1 MGHDK, CDR2 SYGVNS. V was pared by 2 bases and J by 8 bases, with 12 bases between. CDR3 length: 13 amino acids. The CDR3 protein is CASSETGFIGYTF. Written as DNA, the CDR3 is TGTGCCAGCAGTGAAACAGGGTTTATCGGCTACACCTTC.

The chain has TRBV27 and TRBJ2-1; tentative D call: TRBD2 (5 bases). CDR3 size: 12 residues. V was pared by 6 bases and J by 6 bases, with 9 bases between. The germline V gene encodes CDR1 MNHEY and CDR2 SMNVEV (reference sequence). CDR3 DNA sequence: TGTGCCAGCAGACTAGGAGTCAATGAGCAGTTCTTC. It codes for CASRLGVNEQFF.

The J gene is TRBJ2-7, the V gene TRBV21-1; the D segment call TRBD1 is taken from the table without a DNA check. TRBV21-1 corresponds to a pseudogene. This CDR3 contains 16 residues. The CDR3 DNA sequence: TGTGCCAGCAGCAATACGCCGGGACAGAACTCCTACGAGCAGTACTTC. It is translated as CASSNTPGQNSYEQYF.

The chain uses TRBV5-8 and TRBJ1-5, with TRBD1 identical over 7 bases. V dropped 4 bases and J dropped 1; count of bases not matched to a gene: 5. The germline V gene encodes CDR1 SGHTS and CDR2 YDEGEE. The CDR3 has 15 amino acids. The chain's CDR3 is CASSPGQLSNQPQHF. DNA for the CDR3: TGTGCCAGCAGCCCGGGACAGTTAAGCAATCAGCCCCAGCATTTT.

The gene calls are TRBV5-5 and TRBJ1-2, with D possibly matching TRBD1 (5 bases). Trimming shortened V by 1 base and J by 8 bases, and 9 bases separated the two germline ends. From germline, CDR1 is SGHKS and CDR2 YYEKEE (reference sequence). The CDR3 consists of 12 residues. For the CDR3, the DNA is TGTGCCAGCAGCTTGTTGGGGGGAGGCTACACCTTC. Amino acid sequence: CASSLLGGGYTF.

The rearrangement uses TRBV4-3 and TRBJ2-1, with D tentatively TRBD1 (6 bases). V lost 4 bases, J lost 7 bases, and 11 bases lay in between. Germline V gives CDR1 LGHNA, CDR2 YSLEER. CDR3 length equals 13 residues. The CDR3 protein is CASSLLQGNEQFF. In nucleotides, the CDR3 is TGCGCCAGCAGCCTCCTACAGGGAAATGAGCAGTTCTTC.